What follows are 9 T cell receptor beta chains derived from one specimen sequenced in a study of blood T cell repertoires in COVID-19. Measured with immunoSEQ multiplex PCR; TCRdb has only the in-frame clones, and not every one. The data show 95,000 to 100,000 clones, 80% to 90% seen once. The source material was peripheral blood. These receptors were obtained from a woman aged 25 to 39 with acute or convalescent COVID-19.

This chain links TRBV6-6 with TRBJ2-2; 16 nucleotides match TRBD2. CDR3 length: 17 amino acids. Germline values: CDR1 MNHNY, CDR2 SVGAGI (reference sequence). J lost 7 bases, V lost 5 bases, and 7 bases had no gene match. The CDR3 reads CASSPGTSGGAGGELFF. Written as DNA, the CDR3 is TGTGCCAGCAGTCCCGGGACTAGCGGGGGGGCCGGCGGGGAGCTGTTTTTT.

The chain links TRBV4-2 to TRBJ1-3; the match to TRBD1 covers 8 bases. J gave up 0 bases and V 3 bases, and 4 bases lay outside the gene matches. CDR1 is LGHNA and CDR2 is YNFKEQ in the germline V gene. CDR3 length equals 16 residues. DNA for the CDR3: TGTGCCAGCAGCCAGGCTGGACAGGGCTCTGGAAACACCATATATTTT. This gives the protein CASSQAGQGSGNTIYF.

The CDR3 nucleotides read TGCGCCAGCAGCACGGGGGGTCCGGCGGGCACCGGGGAGCTGTTTTTT. Amino acids: CASSTGGPAGTGELFF. The chain recombines TRBV5-1 with TRBJ2-2; 7 bases line up with TRBD2. CDR3 length equals 16 residues. Germline trimming cut 4 bases from V and 4 bases from J; bases unmatched to any gene: 10. In germline, CDR1 is SGHRS, CDR2 YFSETQ.

This clone was seen a few times. The chain links TRBV28 to TRBJ2-7; D remains ambiguous. Looked up from germline, CDR1 is MDHEN and CDR2 is SYDVKM. CDR3 length: 17 residues. The germline V and J ends were trimmed by 5 bases and 0 bases, with 20 bases remaining between them. CDR3 in amino acids: CASSASSGGIFSYEQYF. The CDR3 region has the DNA TGTGCCAGCAGTGCGTCGTCCGGCGGAATCTTCTCCTACGAGCAGTACTTC.

This clone showed up just a few times. V is TRBV5-1 and J is TRBJ1-1; D call uncertain. This CDR3 spans 13 amino acids. Per the germline V gene, CDR1 is SGHRS and CDR2 is YFSETQ. V was clipped by 1 base and J by 3 bases, with 7 bases between them. The CDR3 region is CASSLHIHTEAFF. The DNA of the CDR3 is TGCGCCAGCAGCTTGCACATTCACACTGAAGCTTTCTTT.

V and J are TRBV19 and TRBJ2-3, with TRBD1 as a possible D gene (6 bases). Germline-derived CDR1 and CDR2 are LNHDA and SQIVND (reference sequence). This CDR3 comprises 15 residues. V lost 4 bases and J lost 4, with 15 bases in between. Here the CDR3 reads CASSRVRGTADTQYF. The CDR3 nucleotides read TGTGCCAGTAGTAGGGTGAGGGGGACGGCAGATACGCAGTATTTT.

This clone appeared a few times. In DNA, the CDR3 is TGCGCCAGCAGCTTCGAACCTCGGGGGGGACAGGGAAACCAGCCCCAGCATTTT. This translates into CASSFEPRGGQGNQPQHF. This rearrangement joins TRBV5-1 to TRBJ1-5; 9 bases are shared with TRBD1. Germline loops: CDR1 SGHRS, CDR2 YFSETQ. Unmatched junction bases numbered 16, after V lost 2 bases and J lost 7 bases. This CDR3 spans 18 amino acids.

The V call is TRBV27, the J call TRBJ2-7, with 9 bases fitting TRBD1. The CDR3 runs to 13 residues. The V gene's germline CDR1 is MNHEY and CDR2 SMNVEV (reference sequence). V lost 2 bases, J lost 6 bases, and 2 bases stayed unmatched. The DNA of the CDR3 is TGTGCCAGCAGTTTAGGGGACAGGGTCGAGCAGTACTTC. Protein: CASSLGDRVEQYF.

The genes are TRBV11-2 and TRBJ2-3; TRBD1 aligns across 9 bases. V lost 5 bases, J lost 1 base, and 7 bases stayed unmatched. The CDR3 runs 16 residues. Germline assignment: CDR1 SGHAT and CDR2 FQNNGV. The CDR3 DNA follows: TGTGCCAGCAGCGTTGACAGGGGGGGCCGCACAGATACGCAGTATTTT. The encoded protein is CASSVDRGGRTDTQYF.